The present T cell receptor beta chain was sequenced within a study of blood T cells in healthy people across ages. Study as a whole: Template switching captured about one barcoded beta molecule per two T cells.

Primed by a sample-barcoded 5' primer and a J-beta primer mix, a second PCR proceeded for 7 to 11 cycles. MiXCR, run by TCRdb on the 5' RACE reads, gives a single entry per CDR3 protein. The data contain 1,300,000 or so distinct CDR3 sequences, around 59% of them singletons. The CDR3 sequence is 13 residues long. The germline gives CDR1 DFQATT, CDR2 SNEGSKA (reference sequence). Points on this clonotype: The junction departs from the called germline gene at one end, perhaps through a read error.

The sequencing input was blood. The TCR originated in a man aged 18 to 29 in good health. The chain combines TRBV20-1 with TRBJ2-3, with TRBD2 matching 12 bases. The DNA of the CDR3 is TGCAGGGCTAGCGGGGGGGCCGGAGATACGCAGTATTTT. Its translation: CRASGGAGDTQYF.